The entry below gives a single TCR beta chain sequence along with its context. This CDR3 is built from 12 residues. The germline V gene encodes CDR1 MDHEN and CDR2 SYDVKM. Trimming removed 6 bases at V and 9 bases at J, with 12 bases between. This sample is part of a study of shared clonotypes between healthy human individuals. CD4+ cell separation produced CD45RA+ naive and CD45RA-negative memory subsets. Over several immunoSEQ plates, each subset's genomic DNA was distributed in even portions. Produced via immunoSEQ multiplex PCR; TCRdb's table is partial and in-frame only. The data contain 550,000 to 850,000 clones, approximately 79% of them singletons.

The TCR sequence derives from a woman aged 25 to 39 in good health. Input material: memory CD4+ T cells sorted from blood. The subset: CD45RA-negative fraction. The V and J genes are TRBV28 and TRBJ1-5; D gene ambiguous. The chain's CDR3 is CASSSAVPPQHF. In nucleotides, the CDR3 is TGTGCCAGCAGCTCGGCAGTTCCGCCCCAGCATTTT.